This T cell receptor beta chain comes out of a study of blood T cell repertoires in COVID-19. Study at large: Samples came from the United States, Italy and Spain, spanning acute and convalescent COVID-19. T cells, B-cell-depleted T cells, or PBMCs supplied cDNA or gDNA.

Per the original data handling: Reference gene primer amplification gave estimated nucleated cell counts. Profiling relied on immunoSEQ multiplex PCR, and the TCRdb table lists in-frame clones only, not all of them. V, J and clone size were drawn from that table, and D and trimming were deduced from the DNA. In the table there are about 210,000 clones, around 82% of which are singletons. The specimen was peripheral blood. This TCR derives from a woman aged 50 to 60 with acute or convalescent COVID-19.

The CDR3, as DNA: TGTGCCAGCAGTTTTTATTACGAGCAGTACTTC. It is translated as CASSFYYEQYF. The V call is TRBV11-2, the J call TRBJ2-7; D not resolved. The CDR3 runs 11 residues. Germline CDR1 is SGHAT and CDR2 is FQNNGV. The V gene lost 6 bases and the J gene lost 4 bases, with 7 bases spanning the gap. The full variable domain, in which reference TRBV11-2 and TRBJ2-7 provide the parts outside the CDR3, is EAGVAQSPRYKIIEKRQSVAFWCNPISGHATLYWYQQILGQGPKLLIQFQNNGVVDDSQLPKDRFSAERLKGVDSTLKIQPAKLEDSAVYLCASSFYYEQYFGPGTRLTVT.